A selection of T cell receptor beta chains follows, all from one sample in a study of T-cell reconstitution after alpha-beta-depleted transplantation in children. MiXCR was run by TCRdb on the PCR reads, yielding one entry per CDR3 protein. The sample lists 190,000 or so distinct CDR3 sequences; 5.5% to 7% were seen once. The sample in question was PBMCs, obtained before TCRalphabeta/CD19-depleted stem cell transplant. The receptors shown here come from a girl under two years old with combined immunodeficiency, due to receive a stem cell transplant. Each CDR3 is given with its conserved first and last residue. D genes are given only for firm matches. Clone size is given for some rows only: seen once, a few or many times, or a class if the clone is expanded.

J	size	length	V	D	CDR3	DNA
TRBJ2-5	many	15	TRBV2	TRBD1	CASIRDSGLVETQYF	TGTGCCAGCATCCGGGACAGTGGGCTTGTTGAGACCCAGTACTTC
TRBJ2-7	many	12	TRBV20-1	.	CSARDTGLEQYF	TGCAGTGCTAGAGATACAGGGCTCGAGCAGTACTTC
TRBJ2-7	many	14	TRBV28	TRBD1	CASRAWTGGDEQYF	TGTGCCAGCAGGGCTTGGACAGGGGGCGACGAGCAGTACTTC
TRBJ2-2	many	15	TRBV12-3/TRBV12-4	.	CASSYRGPNTGELFF	TGTGCCAGCAGTTATCGGGGCCCGAACACCGGGGAGCTGTTTTTT
TRBJ2-5	many	14	TRBV4-1	.	CASSPGTPGETQYF	TGCGCCAGCAGCCCTGGGACCCCCGGAGAGACCCAGTACTTC
TRBJ2-7	many	16	TRBV3-1	TRBD2	CASSQRPGTSSYEQYF	TGTGCCAGCAGCCAGCGCCCCGGGACTAGCTCCTACGAGCAGTACTTC
TRBJ2-2	few	15	TRBV7-2	TRBD2	CASSFERGTTGELFF	TGTGCCAGCAGCTTTGAGCGGGGAACCACCGGGGAGCTGTTTTTT
TRBJ2-7	many	16	TRBV6-2/TRBV6-3	.	CASSYSISTGWHEQYF	TGTGCCAGCAGTTACTCGATTTCAACAGGGTGGCACGAGCAGTACTTC
TRBJ1-3	many	13	TRBV29-1	.	CSATGYSGNTIYF	TGCAGCGCGACAGGTTACTCTGGAAACACCATATATTTT
TRBJ1-2	.	13	TRBV6-5	.	CASTAIGGDGYTF	TGTGCCAGCACCGCAATAGGGGGTGATGGCTACACCTTC
TRBJ2-1	many	14	TRBV10-3	.	CAIKPTFISNEQFF	TGTGCCATCAAACCGACATTTATTAGCAATGAGCAGTTCTTC
TRBJ2-7	many	14	TRBV7-3	TRBD1	CASSSYRGPYEQYF	TGTGCCAGCAGCTCCTACAGGGGACCCTACGAGCAGTACTTC
TRBJ1-3	many	13	TRBV12-3/TRBV12-4	.	CASSRTLEGTIYF	TGTGCCAGCTCAAGGACGCTGGAGGGGACCATATATTTT
TRBJ1-5	many	16	TRBV10-3	.	CAISDLPTGRGQPQHF	TGTGCCATCAGTGACCTCCCAACAGGGAGAGGTCAGCCCCAGCATTTT
TRBJ1-2	few	15	TRBV27	.	CASSLGGVPNYGYTF	TGTGCCAGCAGTTTGGGGGGTGTTCCTAACTATGGCTACACCTTC
TRBJ1-6	few	12	TRBV4-1	.	CASSHGNSPLHF	TGCGCCAGCAGCCACGGAAATTCACCCCTCCACTTT
TRBJ2-2	many	12	TRBV29-1	TRBD1	CSGTGGTGELFF	TGCAGCGGCACAGGGGGCACCGGGGAGCTGTTTTTT
TRBJ1-1	many	12	TRBV28	.	CASSYRDTEAFF	TGTGCCAGCAGTTACAGGGACACTGAAGCTTTCTTT
TRBJ1-1	many	14	TRBV9	.	CASSGWGTNTEAFF	TGTGCCAGCAGCGGGTGGGGGACCAACACTGAAGCTTTCTTT
TRBJ2-2	many	22	TRBV4-2	TRBD2	CASTHFRLAGGPAGSDTGELFF	TGTGCCAGCACCCACTTCCGACTAGCGGGGGGACCAGCCGGCAGTGACACCGGGGAGCTGTTTTTT
TRBJ1-1	many	13	TRBV12-3/TRBV12-4	.	CASKPGLRTEAFF	TGTGCCAGCAAGCCCGGGCTTAGGACTGAAGCTTTCTTT
TRBJ2-1	.	17	TRBV15	TRBD1	CATSSPPGTGMGNEQFF	TGTGCCACCAGCAGCCCACCCGGGACAGGGATGGGCAATGAGCAGTTCTTC
TRBJ2-1	many	19	TRBV7-8	TRBD1	CASSFGAGTGAFSYNEQFF	TGTGCCAGCAGCTTCGGAGCTGGGACAGGGGCCTTCTCTTACAATGAGCAGTTCTTC
TRBJ2-7	many	16	TRBV6-2/TRBV6-3	.	CASSYDPGLMAYEQYF	TGTGCCAGCAGTTACGATCCAGGGTTAATGGCCTACGAGCAGTACTTC
TRBJ2-7	.	14	TRBV7-6	TRBD1	CASSPPYRGHEQYF	TGTGCCAGCAGCCCCCCTTACAGGGGCCACGAGCAGTACTTC
TRBJ2-7	many	14	TRBV29-1	TRBD2	CSVGLARLVHEQYF	TGCAGCGTGGGACTAGCGCGTTTGGTCCACGAGCAGTACTTC
TRBJ2-7	many	15	TRBV18	.	CASSSWAGGPYEQYF	TGTGCCAGCTCAAGTTGGGCAGGTGGGCCCTACGAGCAGTACTTC
TRBJ2-7	many	14	TRBV12-3/TRBV12-4	.	CASSLGGPTYEQYF	TGTGCCAGCAGTTTAGGAGGGCCCACCTACGAGCAGTACTTC
TRBJ2-5	many	11	TRBV7-9	.	CASSTRQTQYF	TGTGCCAGCAGCACTCGTCAGACCCAGTACTTC
TRBJ2-7	many	13	TRBV20-1	.	CSARGGATYEQYF	TGCAGTGCCAGGGGAGGGGCGACATACGAGCAGTACTTC
TRBJ1-1	many	14	TRBV5-1	.	CASSLGGLNTEAFF	TGTGCCAGCAGCCTAGGGGGATTGAACACTGAAGCTTTCTTT
TRBJ1-3	few	14	TRBV14	.	CASSHLPQRNTIYF	TGTGCCAGCAGCCACCTACCCCAGAGAAACACCATATATTTT
TRBJ2-3	.	18	TRBV9	TRBD2	CASSVEGSGGTYTDTQYF	TGTGCCAGCAGCGTAGAGGGTAGCGGGGGGACGTACACAGATACGCAGTATTTT
TRBJ2-1	many	13	TRBV3-1	.	CASSQDLAREQFF	TGTGCCAGCAGCCAAGATCTGGCACGGGAGCAGTTCTTC
TRBJ2-1	few	18	TRBV20-1	TRBD2	CSASPLAGLGKDHLEQFF	TGCAGTGCTAGCCCTCTAGCGGGACTCGGTAAAGACCACTTAGAGCAGTTCTTC
TRBJ2-1	many	16	TRBV4-3	TRBD2	CASSHLAGESYNEQFF	TGCGCCAGCAGCCATCTAGCGGGAGAATCCTACAATGAGCAGTTCTTC
TRBJ2-7	.	16	TRBV19	.	CASSPHRAQSSYEQYF	TGTGCCAGTAGTCCCCACCGGGCCCAGAGCTCCTACGAGCAGTACTTC
TRBJ2-1	many	14	TRBV28	TRBD2	CASSYTHAGDEQFF	TGTGCCAGCAGTTACACACATGCGGGGGATGAGCAGTTCTTC
TRBJ1-2	many	16	TRBV20-1	TRBD1	CSARDLTEGALYGYTF	TGCAGTGCTAGAGACCTGACAGAGGGGGCTCTCTATGGCTACACCTTC
TRBJ1-1	many	13	TRBV19	.	CASSISGDTEAFF	TGTGCCAGTAGTATTTCGGGGGACACTGAAGCTTTCTTT
TRBJ1-1	many	15	TRBV29-1	TRBD1	CSVERTGLMNTEAFF	TGCAGCGTTGAGAGGACAGGACTGATGAACACTGAAGCTTTCTTT
TRBJ2-3	many	14	TRBV6-1	TRBD2	CASSLTSGGRRWYF	TGTGCCAGCAGCCTGACTAGCGGGGGACGTAGGTGGTATTTT
TRBJ2-1	many	12	TRBV15	.	CATSRVGNEQFF	TGTGCCACCAGCAGAGTAGGGAATGAGCAGTTCTTC
TRBJ2-7	many	12	TRBV7-6	.	CASSLRENEQYF	TGTGCCAGCAGCTTACGGGAGAACGAGCAGTACTTC
TRBJ2-2	many	12	TRBV29-1	.	CSVASSTGELFF	TGCAGCGTTGCTAGTAGCACCGGGGAGCTGTTTTTT
TRBJ1-5	.	15	TRBV7-9	TRBD1	CASSPTGGGNQPQHF	TGTGCCAGCAGTCCCACAGGGGGAGGCAATCAGCCCCAGCATTTT
TRBJ1-2	many	17	TRBV20-1	.	CSARDQDILSANYGYTF	TGCAGTGCTAGAGACCAGGACATCCTCTCTGCTAACTATGGCTACACCTTC
TRBJ2-3	many	16	TRBV19	.	CASSISGSSPTDTQYF	TGTGCCAGTAGTATCAGTGGGTCTTCCCCCACAGATACGCAGTATTTT
TRBJ2-2	many	15	TRBV6-5	.	CASSSWGANTGELFF	TGTGCCAGCAGTTCATGGGGGGCTAACACCGGGGAGCTGTTTTTT
TRBJ1-2	many	15	TRBV12-3/TRBV12-4	TRBD1	CASRPPGQGNHGYTF	TGTGCCAGCAGGCCGCCGGGACAGGGTAATCATGGCTACACCTTC
TRBJ2-4	many	15	TRBV28	TRBD1	CASSLYQGAENIQYF	TGTGCCAGCAGTTTATATCAGGGGGCGGAAAACATTCAGTACTTC
TRBJ2-7	many	14	TRBV19	.	CASSAAEGSYEQYF	TGTGCCAGTAGTGCGGCCGAGGGGTCCTACGAGCAGTACTTC
TRBJ2-7	.	15	TRBV20-1	TRBD1	CSAMDRDRGGYEQYF	TGCAGTGCTATGGACCGGGACAGGGGGGGATACGAGCAGTACTTC
TRBJ2-1	many	10	TRBV29-1	.	CSIAGNEQFF	TGCAGCATCGCGGGCAATGAGCAGTTCTTC